The rows below give T cell receptor beta chains drawn from one sample of a study of T cells in Graves' hyperthyroidism and ophthalmopathy. TCRdb passed the multiplex PCR reads through MiXCR, listing each CDR3 protein once. The sample includes 250,000 to 350,000 distinct CDR3 sequences, around a sixth seen only once; the top ten take roughly 31%. The sequenced sample consisted of blood. The receptors stem from a man between 25 and 39 years old with Graves' hyperthyroidism. Each CDR3 is given with its conserved first and last residue. The D gene is left open where the match is weak. Where a row states a size, it is once, few, many or the class of an expanded clone; other rows omit it.

cdr3_nt	cdr3_aa	clone_size	d_call	v_call	j_call
TGTGCCAGCAGTTCTTGGGTAAAGGGGGCGGGAAACAGCTCCTACAATGAGCAGTTCTTC	CASSSWVKGAGNSSYNEQFF	many	.	TRBV12-3/TRBV12-4	TRBJ2-1
TGTGCCAGCAGCCCCCAGGGACAGGGAGGGGAAGCTTTCTTT	CASSPQGQGGEAFF	many	TRBD1	TRBV3-1	TRBJ1-1
TGTGCCTGGACCGATTTGCTAGCGGGAGGGACCGAGCAGTTCTTC	CAWTDLLAGGTEQFF	many	TRBD2	TRBV30	TRBJ2-1
TGTGCCAGTAGCCGGCCGAGGGGGACCTATGGCTACACCTTC	CASSRPRGTYGYTF	.	.	TRBV19	TRBJ1-2
TGTGCCAGCAGTTACGGTAGCGGTGCAACTAATGAAAAACTGTTTTTT	CASSYGSGATNEKLFF	.	.	TRBV6-5	TRBJ1-4
TGTGCCAGCAACTCGGGGCAGGTTATCACTGAAGCTTTCTTT	CASNSGQVITEAFF	many	.	TRBV12-3/TRBV12-4	TRBJ1-1
TGTGCCAGCTCACCCAACCGGGGGGATAGCGCCTACGAGCAGTACTTC	CASSPNRGDSAYEQYF	.	TRBD2	TRBV18	TRBJ2-7
TGCAGTGCTAGAGCCGTTAAAAAAAACATTCAGTACTTC	CSARAVKKNIQYF	.	.	TRBV20-1	TRBJ2-4
TGTGCCGCAAGACAGGGAGAATATGGCTACACCTTC	CAARQGEYGYTF	many	TRBD1	TRBV30	TRBJ1-2
TGTGCCAGCAGCCCTACTCATCCCGGGGAGCTGTTTTTT	CASSPTHPGELFF	few	.	TRBV14	TRBJ2-2
TGTGCCATCAGTGAAGGGACAGCGGACACAGATACGCAGTATTTT	CAISEGTADTDTQYF	many	TRBD1	TRBV10-3	TRBJ2-3
TGCAGCGTTGAAGACCCGGGGACTCCCTATGGCTACACCTTC	CSVEDPGTPYGYTF	few	.	TRBV29-1	TRBJ1-2
TGTGCCAGCAGCCCAACAGAAGGCGGACAGGTGCACTCTGGGGCCAACGTCCTGACTTTC	CASSPTEGGQVHSGANVLTF	.	TRBD1	TRBV7-3	TRBJ2-6
TGTGCCAGCAGCCAAGAACGGGACTCCACAGATACGCAGTATTTT	CASSQERDSTDTQYF	many	.	TRBV3-1	TRBJ2-3
TGTGCCAGCACCCACTACGAACAGGGGGTTTATGGCTACACCTTC	CASTHYEQGVYGYTF	.	TRBD1	TRBV5-5	TRBJ1-2
TGTGCCAGCAGTGGTCGGGGGGCGCGGAACACTGAAGCTTTCTTT	CASSGRGARNTEAFF	.	.	TRBV25-1	TRBJ1-1
TGTGCCAGTCCGCCCGCCGAGGGAGTGGGGAATGAGCAGTTCTTC	CASPPAEGVGNEQFF	many	.	TRBV28	TRBJ2-1
TGCGCCAGCAGCCGGACAGGGGGCAACGGCTACACCTTC	CASSRTGGNGYTF	few	TRBD1	TRBV5-1	TRBJ1-2
TGTGCCAGCAGCGTCCTTTTGAACACTGAAGCTTTCTTT	CASSVLLNTEAFF	few	.	TRBV9	TRBJ1-1
TGTGCCAGCAGCTTAGATGGGCGGAGCGGGGCCTACGAGCAGTACTTC	CASSLDGRSGAYEQYF	.	TRBD2	TRBV11-3	TRBJ2-7
TGTGCCTGGGCGGAGGGGAACACTGAAGCTTTCTTT	CAWAEGNTEAFF	many	.	TRBV30	TRBJ1-1
TGTGCCAGCAGCTTAGGCCGCAATCAGCCCCAGCATTTT	CASSLGRNQPQHF	many	.	TRBV5-4	TRBJ1-5
TGTGCCAGCAGTGAAGGTTCTCGGGGCTACACCTTC	CASSEGSRGYTF	few	.	TRBV6-1	TRBJ1-2
TGTGCCAGCAGCCTAACTAGCGGAAACCCAGATACGCAGTATTTT	CASSLTSGNPDTQYF	many	TRBD2	TRBV11-2	TRBJ2-3
TGCAGTGCTAGGTTATTCGAAAAACTGTTTTTT	CSARLFEKLFF	few	.	TRBV20-1	TRBJ1-4
TGTGCCAGTAGTATAGCGGCTAGCGGCATTTTTAGCACAGATACGCAGTATTTT	CASSIAASGIFSTDTQYF	few	TRBD2	TRBV19	TRBJ2-3
TGTGCCAGCAGCCCTAACCAGTGGTTATTCTACGAGCAGTACTTC	CASSPNQWLFYEQYF	few	.	TRBV3-1	TRBJ2-7
TGTGCCAGCAGGGAGGCAGGGGCGGGGACCGGGGAGCTGTTTTTT	CASREAGAGTGELFF	.	.	TRBV27	TRBJ2-2
TGTGCCAGCAGCCGCTCCTACGGGCAGTACTTC	CASSRSYGQYF	few	.	TRBV7-8	TRBJ2-7
TGTGCCATCAGCGAAGGGTCCGAGCAGTTCTTC	CAISEGSEQFF	many	.	TRBV10-3	TRBJ2-1
TGTGCCAGCAGTCTTCCTAGGGGGTCCCGTGGCTACACCTTC	CASSLPRGSRGYTF	many	.	TRBV28	TRBJ1-2
TGTGCCACCAGCAGAGGGCTAGCGGTTACCTACAATGAGCAGTTCTTC	CATSRGLAVTYNEQFF	.	TRBD2	TRBV15	TRBJ2-1
TGTGCCAGCTCACCAGGGACACTAACGCAGTATTTT	CASSPGTLTQYF	many	.	TRBV18	TRBJ2-3
TGCGCCAGCAGACAAACCGGGACAGGGATCAATGAGCAGTTCTTC	CASRQTGTGINEQFF	many	TRBD1	TRBV5-1	TRBJ2-1
TGTGCCAGCAGTTTAGGGGGGAGGGCAAACGAGCAGTACTTC	CASSLGGRANEQYF	many	TRBD2	TRBV12-3/TRBV12-4	TRBJ2-7
TGTGCCAGCGCGACCCTGCTGGAGGGCGTCCACAATGAGCAGTTCTTC	CASATLLEGVHNEQFF	.	.	TRBV27	TRBJ2-1
TGTGCCAGCAGATCAACCGGGGGAGCGGTCACAGATACGCAGTATTTT	CASRSTGGAVTDTQYF	many	.	TRBV7-3	TRBJ2-3
TGCGCCAGCAGCACCGGACAGGGGATGAACGAGCAGTACTTC	CASSTGQGMNEQYF	many	TRBD1	TRBV5-1	TRBJ2-7
TGCAGCGTGGGACAGGGTAACGAGCAGTACTTC	CSVGQGNEQYF	.	TRBD1	TRBV29-1	TRBJ2-7
TGTGCCAGCTCACCGAAGGACGAACTCACAGATACGCAGTATTTT	CASSPKDELTDTQYF	many	.	TRBV18	TRBJ2-3
TGTGCCAGCGTCCGGGACAGGGATTTGGTGAGCTATGGCTACACCTTC	CASVRDRDLVSYGYTF	many	TRBD1	TRBV6-1	TRBJ1-2
TGTGCCAGCAGTTACCGGGACAGGGGCTACGAGCAGTACTTC	CASSYRDRGYEQYF	many	TRBD1	TRBV28	TRBJ2-7
TGCGCCAGCAGTGAGAATGGGGTGGAAGAGTTCTTC	CASSENGVEEFF	.	.	TRBV10-1	TRBJ2-1
TGCAGTGCGAGACTAGTTGGGGAGACCCAGTACTTC	CSARLVGETQYF	.	.	TRBV20-1	TRBJ2-5
TGTGCCAGCAGTGTAAGGGCAGGGGTGGTATACGAGCAGTACTTC	CASSVRAGVVYEQYF	.	.	TRBV6-1	TRBJ2-7
TGTGCCAGCAGCTTTGAGACGGGAGGGCCACATGAGCAGTTCTTC	CASSFETGGPHEQFF	few	TRBD2	TRBV5-4	TRBJ2-1
TGTGCCAGCAGCTTCAGCCTAGCCAAAAACATTCAGTACTTC	CASSFSLAKNIQYF	.	.	TRBV7-2	TRBJ2-4